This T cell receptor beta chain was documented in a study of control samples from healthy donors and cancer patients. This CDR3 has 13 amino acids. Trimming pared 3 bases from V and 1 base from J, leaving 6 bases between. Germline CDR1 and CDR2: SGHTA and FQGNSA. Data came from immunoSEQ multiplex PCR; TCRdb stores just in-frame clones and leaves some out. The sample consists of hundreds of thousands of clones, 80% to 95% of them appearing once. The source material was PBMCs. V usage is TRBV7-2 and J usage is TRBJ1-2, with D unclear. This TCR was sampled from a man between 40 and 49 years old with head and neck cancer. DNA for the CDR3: TGTGCCAGCAGCTTGGACGGTAACTATGGCTACACCTTC. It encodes CASSLDGNYGYTF.